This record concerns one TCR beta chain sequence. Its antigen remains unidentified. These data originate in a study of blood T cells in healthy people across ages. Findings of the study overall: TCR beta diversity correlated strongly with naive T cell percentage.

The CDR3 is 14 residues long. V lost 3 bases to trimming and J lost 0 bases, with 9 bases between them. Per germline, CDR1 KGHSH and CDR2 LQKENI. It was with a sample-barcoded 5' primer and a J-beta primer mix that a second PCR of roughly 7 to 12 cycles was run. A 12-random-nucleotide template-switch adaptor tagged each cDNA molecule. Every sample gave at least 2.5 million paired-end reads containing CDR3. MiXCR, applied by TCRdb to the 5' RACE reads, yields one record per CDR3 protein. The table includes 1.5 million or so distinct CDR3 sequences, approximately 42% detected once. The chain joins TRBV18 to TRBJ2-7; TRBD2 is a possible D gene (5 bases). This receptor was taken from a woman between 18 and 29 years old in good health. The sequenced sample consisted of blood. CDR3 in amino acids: CASSPPRDSYEQYF. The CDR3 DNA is TGTGCCAGCTCACCCCCCCGGGACTCCTACGAGCAGTACTTC.